This T cell receptor (beta chain) originates from a study of shared clonotypes between healthy human individuals. Assay: immunoSEQ multiplex PCR; the TCRdb copy retains only in-frame clones and omits some. The data show 850,000 to 1,100,000 clones, approximately 80% seen once. Study-level results: Rarefaction curves obtained for sorted subsets showed sequencing incomplete despite large depth.

All participating donors were Caucasian adults from Nashville, Tennessee. CDR3 size: 14 residues. With 2 bases removed from V and 5 bases from J, the gap between germline ends came to 12 bases. Per the germline V gene, CDR1 is MDHEN and CDR2 is SYDVKM. Comment on this clone: The antigen remains unidentified.

The clonotype originates from a man aged 18 to 30 in good health. Some clones in this sample may be carry-over from other donors' samples. Sequenced input: memory CD4+ T cells from PBMCs. The subset here: CD45RA-negative fraction. The J gene is TRBJ2-5, the V gene TRBV28; no definite D call. The DNA for the CDR3 is TGTGCCAGCAGTTTAGTTGGCGACTGGGAGACCCAGTACTTC. Its protein product is CASSLVGDWETQYF. Full variable domain (outside the CDR3, taken from reference TRBV28 and TRBJ2-5): DVKVTQSSRYLVKRTGEKVFLECVQDMDHENMFWYRQDPGLGLRLIYFSYDVKMKEKGDIPEGYSVSREKKERFSLILESASTNQTSMYLCASSLVGDWETQYFGPGTRLLVL.